Each of the 25 T cell receptor beta chains below was sequenced from the same sample in a study of PD-L1 blockade in urothelial cancer. Sequenced by immunoSEQ multiplex PCR; TCRdb stores in-frame clones only, minus some. The profile shows under 95,000 clones, 85% to 90% of them singletons. Time point here: pretreatment peripheral blood. The sample in question was PBMCs, obtained around atezolizumab (anti-PD-L1) treatment. The origin of the receptors is a man in his 60s with urothelial cancer.

The chain is built from TRBV4-1 and TRBJ2-7; 8 positions agree with TRBD1. Germline trimming cut 2 bases from V and 6 bases from J; bases unmatched to any gene: 9. The CDR3 sequence is 15 residues long. Germline V gene sequence: CDR1 MGHRA, CDR2 YSYEKL. CDR3 protein: CASSQTRTGRLEQYF. The CDR3 DNA reads as TGCGCCAGCAGCCAAACTAGGACAGGGCGGCTCGAGCAGTACTTC.

This chain links TRBV30 with TRBJ2-7; D is possibly TRBD1 (6 bases). The V and J ends lost 8 bases and 9 bases respectively, with 26 bases between them. The germline V gene has CDR1 GTSNPN and CDR2 SVGIG (reference sequence). This CDR3 contains 14 residues. The CDR3: CAGNSGTLSFGQYF. CDR3 coding DNA: TGTGCCGGTAATTCCGGGACATTATCCTTCGGGCAGTACTTC.

This clone was seen a few times. The rearrangement joins TRBV27 to TRBJ1-5; 7 positions match TRBD1. The germline CDR1 and CDR2 sequences are MNHEY and SMNVEV (reference sequence). The CDR3 sequence is 15 residues long. Trimming took 4 bases from V and 0 from J; bases not matched to a gene: 3. Here the CDR3 reads CASSSQGFSNQPQHF. The CDR3 region has the DNA TGTGCCAGCAGTTCACAGGGGTTTAGCAATCAGCCCCAGCATTTT.

This clone was seen just once. The V and J genes are TRBV27 and TRBJ1-2, with a tentative D call TRBD1 (6 bases). The CDR3 runs to 15 residues. V lost 5 bases and J lost 6, with 19 bases in between. Germline V gene data show CDR1 as MNHEY and CDR2 as SMNVEV (reference sequence). CDR3 protein: CASSTGTKHADGYTF. The DNA of the CDR3 is TGTGCCAGCAGTACGGGGACAAAACATGCGGATGGCTACACCTTC.

The rearrangement uses TRBV5-1 and TRBJ2-1, with D perhaps matching TRBD1 (6 bases). CDR1 is SGHRS and CDR2 is YFSETQ in the germline V gene. Trimming left V 0 bases short and J 6 bases short, with 13 bases between. CDR3 length: 15 residues. CDR3 amino acids: CASSLENRVFNEQFF. CDR3 nucleotide sequence: TGCGCCAGCAGCTTGGAAAACAGGGTTTTCAATGAGCAGTTCTTC.

V and J are TRBV14 and TRBJ2-1; 7 nucleotides align to TRBD2. V trimming: 1 base; J trimming: 4 bases; junction bases outside the gene matches: 4. Germline CDR1 is SGHDN and CDR2 is FVKESK. The CDR3 runs to 15 residues. Written as DNA, the CDR3 is TGTGCCAGCAGCCAAGCACCCGGGGGGTACAATGAGCAGTTCTTC. Residues: CASSQAPGGYNEQFF.

The chain carries TRBV6-4 and TRBJ2-1; 7 bases line up with TRBD2. From germline, CDR1 is MRHNA and CDR2 SNTAGT. CDR3 length: 16 amino acids. The V gene end was trimmed by 2 bases and the J gene end by 1 base; junction bases not matched to a gene: 5. The CDR3 sequence: CASSDSRGGSYNEQFF. The DNA of the CDR3 is TGTGCCAGCAGTGACAGTCGGGGAGGGTCCTACAATGAGCAGTTCTTC.

CDR3 amino acids: CASSATSGSYNEQFF. CDR3 DNA: TGTGCCAGCAGCGCGACTAGCGGGAGCTACAATGAGCAGTTCTTC. The rearrangement joins TRBV9 to TRBJ2-1; 12 bases agree with TRBD2. CDR1 is SGDLS and CDR2 is YYNGEE in the germline V gene. Losses at the gene ends were 3 bases for V and 3 bases for J; bases not matched to a gene: 1. The CDR3 is 15 amino acids.

V and J are TRBV7-3 and TRBJ2-1; 7 bases align to TRBD1. The CDR3 totals 16 residues. After removal of 1 base from V and 8 bases from J, the junction contained 11 bases not matched to a gene. In germline, CDR1 is SGHTA, CDR2 FQGTGA. CDR3 residues: CASSLIPAGGWDEQFF. DNA for the CDR3: TGTGCCAGCAGCTTAATTCCGGCAGGGGGATGGGATGAGCAGTTCTTC.

This clone was recorded only once. The chain recombines TRBV5-4 with TRBJ2-1, with TRBD2 as a possible D gene (6 bases). Per germline, CDR1 SGHNT and CDR2 YYREEE (reference sequence). V dropped 4 bases and J dropped 5 bases, with 16 bases sitting between them. The CDR3 loop spans 15 amino acids. CDR3 sequence (DNA): TGTGCCAGCAGCCGGCGGGACGGCGGCCACAATGAGCAGTTCTTC. Its translation is CASSRRDGGHNEQFF.

This clone showed up many times. The chain recombines TRBV15 with TRBJ2-5, with 7 bases fitting TRBD1. The CDR3 loop spans 15 amino acids. The V and J ends lost 2 bases and 3 bases, in that order; junction bases with no gene match: 6. Germline V lookup: CDR1 LNHNV, CDR2 YYDKDF (reference sequence). CDR3 sequence reads: CATSRYQDRKETQYF. The CDR3 DNA sequence: TGTGCCACCAGCAGATACCAGGACAGGAAAGAGACCCAGTACTTC.

The rearrangement uses TRBV7-8 and TRBJ2-7; 7 bases line up with TRBD1. Trimming removed 2 bases from V and 4 bases from J; junction bases left unmatched: 5. The CDR3 has 14 amino acids. Germline CDR1 and CDR2: SGHVS and FQNEAQ. CDR3 amino acids: CASSLRQGRYEQYF. The CDR3 bases are TGTGCCAGCAGCTTACGACAGGGCAGATACGAGCAGTACTTC.

The chain couples TRBV9 to TRBJ2-3; 8 bases agree with TRBD2. The CDR3 has 18 amino acids. The J segment lost 2 bases and the V segment lost 0 bases, leaving 11 bases of the junction unmatched. The germline gives CDR1 SGDLS, CDR2 YYNGEE. For the CDR3, the DNA is TGTGCCAGCAGCGTAGGCTGGGCACTAGCGGAACACACAGATACGCAGTATTTT. Translating gives CASSVGWALAEHTDTQYF.

The chain employs TRBV6-5 and TRBJ1-2; tentatively, D is TRBD1 (5 bases). This CDR3 spans 13 amino acids. Germline V gene lookup returns CDR1 MNHEY and CDR2 SVGAGI. Trimming removed 5 bases at V and 8 bases at J, with 15 bases between. CDR3 in DNA: TGTGCCAGCAGTGAAAACAGGAATGGAGGCTACACCTTC. Its protein is CASSENRNGGYTF.

The chain has TRBV28 and TRBJ2-5; TRBD2 matches 12 bases. Germline V lookup: CDR1 MDHEN, CDR2 SYDVKM. This CDR3 region has 17 residues. The J segment lost 5 bases and the V segment lost 3 bases, leaving 10 bases of the junction unmatched. The CDR3 nucleotides read TGTGCCAGCAGTTTCGGGCTAGCGGGAGGGCCTTGGGAGACCCAGTACTTC. Its protein is CASSFGLAGGPWETQYF. Together with reference TRBV28 and TRBJ2-5, the CDR3 gives the full variable domain: DVKVTQSSRYLVKRTGEKVFLECVQDMDHENMFWYRQDPGLGLRLIYFSYDVKMKEKGDIPEGYSVSREKKERFSLILESASTNQTSMYLCASSFGLAGGPWETQYFGPGTRLLVL.

The rearrangement links TRBV28 to TRBJ2-5; D possibly corresponds to TRBD1 (6 bases). The CDR3 covers 16 residues. Trimming left V 7 bases short and J 6 bases short, with 24 bases between. Germline-derived CDR1 and CDR2 are MDHEN and SYDVKM. The chain's CDR3 is CASNKQGRLVGKTQYF. In DNA, the CDR3 is TGTGCCAGCAACAAACAGGGAAGGTTGGTGGGAAAGACCCAGTACTTC.

This clone was recorded only once. The rearrangement links TRBV30 to TRBJ1-1; 8 bases agree with TRBD1. Germline V gene sequence: CDR1 GTSNPN, CDR2 SVGIG (reference sequence). Trimming at V came to 2 bases and at J to 3 bases, leaving 8 bases not matched to a gene. The CDR3 loop spans 15 amino acids. CDR3 residues: CAWSKRDRTYTEAFF. CDR3 sequence (DNA): TGTGCCTGGAGTAAACGGGACAGGACTTACACTGAAGCTTTCTTT.

This clone was counted between two and nine times. This rearrangement joins TRBV27 to TRBJ2-1; tentatively, D is TRBD2 (5 bases). There are 15 residues in the CDR3. Germline V CDR1 and CDR2: MNHEY, SMNVEV (reference sequence). Trimming stripped 6 bases from V and 1 base from J, with 13 bases between. CDR3 coding DNA: TGTGCCAGCAGGATGAGAGCGGAATCCTACAATGAGCAGTTCTTC. Translation: CASRMRAESYNEQFF.

The V call is TRBV9, the J call TRBJ2-1; 10 bases match TRBD2. Germline trimming cut 0 bases from V and 6 bases from J; bases unmatched to any gene: 12. The CDR3 extends over 18 amino acids. Germline assignment: CDR1 SGDLS and CDR2 YYNGEE. The CDR3 DNA follows: TGTGCCAGCAGCGTAGTCCCATCAGCGGGAGGGACCCGCAATGAGCAGTTCTTC. Protein sequence: CASSVVPSAGGTRNEQFF. Looking up the rest from reference TRBV9 and TRBJ2-1 gives the full variable domain: DSGVTQTPKHLITATGQRVTLRCSPRSGDLSVYWYQQSLDQGLQFLIQYYNGEERAKGNILERFSAQQFPDLHSELNLSSLELGDSALYFCASSVVPSAGGTRNEQFFGPGTRLTVL.

This sequence joins TRBV5-1 and TRBJ1-4, with D possibly being TRBD1 (6 bases). The CDR3 is made up of 13 amino acids. Germline-derived CDR1 and CDR2 are SGHRS and YFSETQ. Deletions cut 4 bases from V and 8 bases from J, with 12 bases between. The CDR3 loop reads CASSLGGSEKLFF. CDR3 nucleotide sequence: TGCGCCAGCAGCCTAGGGGGTAGCGAAAAACTGTTTTTT. Full variable domain (remainder filled in from reference TRBV5-1 and TRBJ1-4): KAGVTQTPRYLIKTRGQQVTLSCSPISGHRSVSWYQQTPGQGLQFLFEYFSETQRNKGNFPGRFSGRQFSNSRSEMNVSTLELGDSALYLCASSLGGSEKLFFGSGTQLSVL.

This chain uses TRBV14 with TRBJ2-4, with D perhaps matching TRBD1 (5 bases). Germline assignment: CDR1 SGHDN and CDR2 FVKESK. Trimming pared 3 bases from V and 9 bases from J, leaving 12 bases between. The length of the CDR3 is 13 residues. CDR3 region: CASSQGQETIQYF. In DNA form, the CDR3 reads TGTGCCAGCAGCCAGGGGCAGGAAACCATTCAGTACTTC.

The chain recombines TRBV6-6 with TRBJ1-3, with no clear D. Germline CDR1 and CDR2: MNHNY and SVGAGI (reference sequence). CDR3 size: 12 residues. Trimming shortened V by 3 bases and J by 3 bases, and 3 bases separated the two germline ends. In DNA, the CDR3 is TGTGCCAGCAGTTATAGTGGAAACACCATATATTTT. Translation: CASSYSGNTIYF.

As DNA, the CDR3 is TGTGCCAGCAGTTACAGCGGGGGGAGCGGCGAGCAGTACTTC. Translation gives CASSYSGGSGEQYF. The chain couples TRBV6-5 to TRBJ2-7; 9 nucleotides agree with TRBD2. CDR1 and CDR2 from the germline V gene are MNHEY and SVGAGI. This CDR3 is built from 14 residues. Trimming cost V 2 bases and J 6 bases; bases outside gene matches: 5.

The chain combines TRBV27 with TRBJ2-7; 7 bases match TRBD1. The CDR3 is made up of 14 amino acids. V dropped 6 bases and J dropped 4; count of bases not matched to a gene: 9. Germline-derived CDR1 and CDR2 are MNHEY and SMNVEV (reference sequence). The CDR3 spells CASSLDRELYEQYF. The CDR3 DNA sequence: TGTGCCAGCAGCCTTGACAGGGAACTATACGAGCAGTACTTC.

This rearrangement joins TRBV6-1 to TRBJ1-4; possible D gene TRBD1, 6 bases. CDR1 and CDR2 (germline): MNHNS, SASEGT. V shed 3 bases and J shed 2 bases, with 7 bases lying between them. CDR3 length equals 14 residues. The chain's CDR3 is CASSDTGTNEKLFF. The CDR3 DNA reads as TGTGCCAGCAGTGACACAGGGACTAATGAAAAACTGTTTTTT.